Listed here are 19 T cell receptor beta chains from one sample, sequenced in a study of blood T cells in healthy people across ages. Primers used in a second PCR of about 7 to 12 cycles were a sample-barcoded 5' primer and a J-beta primer mix. TCRdb redid the calling of the 5' RACE reads with MiXCR, one entry per CDR3 protein. The table shows 1.4 million to 1.5 million distinct CDR3 sequences, with around two fifths occurring only once. Sample: blood. These TCRs come from a woman younger than 30 in good health.

This chain links TRBV20-1 with TRBJ2-5, with D perhaps matching TRBD2 (6 bases). The germline CDR1 and CDR2 sequences are DFQATT and SNEGSKA (reference sequence). Trimming cost V 5 bases and J 5 bases, with 21 bases left between them. The CDR3 extends over 15 amino acids. CDR3 in DNA: TGCAGTGCTCGCGCCCTCCCGGGAGCATACGAGACCCAGTACTTC. Translating it yields CSARALPGAYETQYF.

The chain couples TRBV7-9 to TRBJ2-7; a weak D match, TRBD2 (6 bases). Germline V gene lookup returns CDR1 SEHNR and CDR2 FQNEAQ (reference sequence). Trimming pared 1 base from V and 0 bases from J, leaving 13 bases between. This CDR3 has 16 residues. CDR3 DNA sequence: TGTGCCAGCAGCTTAGTTTCGGCGGGAAGCTCCTACGAGCAGTACTTC. Encoded protein: CASSLVSAGSSYEQYF.

The rearrangement links TRBV6-5 to TRBJ1-6; 7 bases align to TRBD1. Per germline, CDR1 MNHEY and CDR2 SVGAGI. This CDR3 spans 12 amino acids. Trimming cost V 11 bases and J 10 bases; bases outside gene matches: 8. The CDR3 reads CAVRQGGSPLHF. The DNA for the CDR3 is TGTGCCGTGAGACAGGGAGGATCACCCCTCCACTTT.

This clonotype was detected only a few times. This chain connects TRBV14 to TRBJ2-1; D may be TRBD2 (5 bases). The germline V and J ends were trimmed by 2 bases and 6 bases, with 11 bases remaining between them. CDR1 and CDR2 from the germline V gene are SGHDN and FVKESK. CDR3 length equals 14 residues. CDR3 sequence reads: CASSQRRGSNEQFF. CDR3 DNA sequence: TGTGCCAGCAGCCAACGGCGAGGGTCCAATGAGCAGTTCTTC.

A word on this clonotype: One end of the junction varies from germline; a read error may be responsible. V gene TRBV2 combines with J gene TRBJ1-6; no reliable D call. Germline V CDR1 and CDR2: SNHLY, FYNNEI. The CDR3 is made up of 12 amino acids. The CDR3, as DNA: TGTCCCAGCAGTGAACTCGCTTCACCCCTCCACTTT. Translation: CPSSELASPLHF.

The V and J genes are TRBV29-1 and TRBJ2-1; no firm D call. Trimming left V 3 bases short and J 9 bases short, with 6 bases between. Germline V gene data show CDR1 as SQVTM and CDR2 as ANQGSEA. This CDR3 region has 10 residues. CDR3 loop: CSVDLIEQFF. For the CDR3, the DNA is TGCAGCGTTGATTTAATTGAGCAGTTCTTC.

The genes are TRBV20-1 and TRBJ2-4, with 8 bases aligning to TRBD2. TRBJ2-7 explains the end of the DNA better; the J call may be wrong. The CDR3 spans 16 residues. CDR1 DFQATT and CDR2 SNEGSKA come from the germline V gene (reference sequence). CDR3 coding DNA: TGCAGTGCTAGAGATCTATCCGGGAGGGCCTCGTACGAGCAGTACTTC. Its protein is CSARDLSGRASYEQYF.

The sample holds a few counts of this clonotype. The V gene is TRBV29-1, the J gene TRBJ2-1, with D tentatively TRBD2 (5 bases). Trimming removed 7 bases from V and 4 bases from J, with 11 bases in between. The V gene's germline CDR1 is SQVTM and CDR2 ANQGSEA. This CDR3 has 12 residues. CDR3 nucleotide sequence: TGCAGCGCCAGGACTTTTTACAATGAGCAGTTCTTC. Translation gives CSARTFYNEQFF.

Note on this clonotype: The junction departs from the called germline gene at one end, perhaps through a read error. The genes are TRBV6-6 and TRBJ2-5, with 8 bases matching TRBD2. This CDR3 is 16 amino acids long. Germline CDR1 MNHNY, CDR2 SVGAGI (reference sequence). CDR3 in DNA: TGTGTCAGCAGTTATGTAGCGGGGATTGACCAAGAGACCCAGTACTTC. Amino acids: CVSSYVAGIDQETQYF.

The chain carries TRBV28 and TRBJ2-7; the match to TRBD2 covers 9 bases. V dropped 6 bases and J dropped 4; count of bases not matched to a gene: 10. The CDR3 has 15 residues. The germline V gene has CDR1 MDHEN and CDR2 SYDVKM. Here the CDR3 DNA reads TGTGCCAGCAGCCTAGGGGCTAGCGGGAAATACGAGCAGTACTTC. Encoded protein: CASSLGASGKYEQYF.

The table lists this clonotype with a few counts. The chain employs TRBV7-3 and TRBJ1-1; 7 bases agree with TRBD1. The V and J ends lost 4 bases and 3 bases, in that order; junction bases with no gene match: 8. From germline, CDR1 is SGHTA and CDR2 FQGTGA. This CDR3 region has 15 residues. CDR3 in amino acids: CASSSTGWGDTEAFF. Written as DNA, the CDR3 is TGTGCCAGCAGCTCGACAGGGTGGGGTGACACTGAAGCTTTCTTT. The entire variable domain, with the rest obtained from reference TRBV7-3 and TRBJ1-1, is as follows: GAGVSQTPSNKVTEKGKYVELRCDPISGHTALYWYRQSLGQGPEFLIYFQGTGAADDSGLPNDRFFAVRPEGSVSTLKIQRTERGDSAVYLCASSSTGWGDTEAFFGQGTRLTVV.

This chain connects TRBV20-1 to TRBJ1-1; D might be TRBD1 (6 bases). CDR1 is DFQATT and CDR2 is SNEGSKA in the germline V gene (reference sequence). V dropped 1 base and J dropped 4 bases, with 10 bases sitting between them. The CDR3 contains 13 residues. The CDR3 DNA is TGCAGTGCTAGAGTTCCGGGGGCCACTGAAGCTTTCTTT. It encodes CSARVPGATEAFF.

This clonotype was counted only a few times. The genes are TRBV5-1 and TRBJ2-7, with D unclear. V lost 0 bases, J lost 6 bases, and 16 bases lay in between. The CDR3 is made up of 15 amino acids. Looked up from germline, CDR1 is SGHRS and CDR2 is YFSETQ. CDR3 coding DNA: TGCGCCAGCAGCTTGGGCACCACGGATTTTGGCGAGCAGTACTTC. This gives the protein CASSLGTTDFGEQYF.

The sample holds a few counts of this clonotype. The chain uses TRBV7-2 and TRBJ1-2; 8 nucleotides agree with TRBD1. V gave up 4 bases and J gave up 3 bases; unmatched junction bases: 4. Germline V gene lookup returns CDR1 SGHTA and CDR2 FQGNSA. The CDR3 runs to 14 residues. The CDR3 nucleotides are TGTGCCAGCAGCTCGCGGACAGGGTACTATGGCTACACCTTC. Its protein is CASSSRTGYYGYTF.

The chain recombines TRBV5-4 with TRBJ2-1; 8 bases are shared with TRBD2. Germline values: CDR1 SGHNT, CDR2 YYREEE (reference sequence). With 3 bases clipped from V and 8 bases from J, the junction kept 10 bases outside the gene matches. The CDR3 totals 15 residues. The CDR3 sequence is CASSSRGGRPDEQFF. The CDR3 DNA reads as TGTGCCAGCAGCTCTCGCGGGGGGCGGCCCGATGAGCAGTTCTTC. Full variable domain (remainder filled in from reference TRBV5-4 and TRBJ2-1): ETGVTQSPTHLIKTRGQQVTLRCSSQSGHNTVSWYQQALGQGPQFIFQYYREEENGRGNFPPRFSGLQFPNYSSELNVNALELDDSALYLCASSSRGGRPDEQFFGPGTRLTVL.

This clonotype was seen ten or more times. The chain recombines TRBV7-2 with TRBJ2-4, with D unclear. Trimming pared 3 bases from V and 5 bases from J, leaving 2 bases between. CDR3 length: 11 amino acids. Germline V gives CDR1 SGHTA, CDR2 FQGNSA. CDR3 amino acids: CASSFQNIQYF. The CDR3 nucleotides are TGTGCCAGCAGCTTCCAAAACATTCAGTACTTC.

The chain combines TRBV6-5 with TRBJ2-6; 9 nucleotides line up with TRBD1. The J segment lost 3 bases and the V segment lost 2 bases, leaving 5 bases of the junction unmatched. Looked up from germline, CDR1 is MNHEY and CDR2 is SVGAGI. The CDR3 is 17 amino acids. CDR3 sequence (DNA): TGTGCCAGCAGTTACCCGGGACAGGGAGGTGGGGCCAACGTCCTGACTTTC. Amino acid sequence: CASSYPGQGGGANVLTF.

This clonotype was seen once. This chain uses TRBV20-1 with TRBJ1-1, with 9 nucleotides matching TRBD1. From germline, CDR1 is DFQATT and CDR2 SNEGSKA (reference sequence). The V and J ends lost 5 bases and 3 bases, in that order; junction bases with no gene match: 4. The CDR3 extends over 13 amino acids. The CDR3 reads CSARDRAYTEAFF. The CDR3 DNA is TGCAGTGCTCGGGACAGGGCGTACACTGAAGCTTTCTTT.

CDR3 protein: CASSYSRGSGGAHEQFF. The CDR3 nucleotides are TGTGCCAGCAGTTACTCTCGTGGGAGCGGGGGGGCCCATGAGCAGTTCTTC. The chain recombines TRBV6-5 with TRBJ2-1, with 10 nucleotides matching TRBD2. CDR1 and CDR2 from the germline V gene are MNHEY and SVGAGI. V lost 0 bases to trimming and J lost 8 bases; unmatched junction nucleotides: 10. This CDR3 has 17 residues.